This T cell receptor (beta chain) came from a study of tumor-infiltrating lymphocytes in localized non-small cell lung cancer (dated by TCRdb to the early 2020s). Concerning the study at large: Patients whose samples were collected after neoadjuvant chemotherapy, as well as both smokers and never-smokers and several histologies, were included in the cohort. Each patient contributed resected tumor tissue and uninvolved lung tissue from the same patient, described as non-adjacent to the tumor. TCR sequencing was one of several integrated assays, alongside flow cytometry, multiplex immunofluorescence, RNA-seq, exome sequencing and proteomics, applied to the same patients. The overall ICON cohort comprised over 120 surgical patients with localized non-small cell lung cancer whose tumors were resected. A total of about 55 patients were part of the paired comparison of immunoSEQ T-cell fraction between tumor and uninvolved lung.

ICON enrollment began in early 2016, and the last patient was enrolled in September 2018. A subcohort of around 76 patients provided fresh tumor and matched uninvolved tissue for in-depth immune analyses, with TCR sequencing among those analyses. TCR sequencing was performed on DNA isolated from bulk tissue, without cell sorting. TCR sequencing with the immunoSEQ assay provided the T-cell fraction in tumor and uninvolved lung tissue. In the paper's pipeline: For survival analysis, patients were split into high (upper tertile) and low (lower two tertiles) T-cell fraction groups and compared by log-rank test. A signed-rank test was used to check for differences in T-cell fraction between paired tumor and uninvolved lung. Sourced from immuneACCESS, this table was stored by TCRdb with only in-frame sequences that have V and J called. A share of the clones is absent; for the studies checked, an unresolved V gene accounts for under half, and the remainder has no known explanation. For V, J and clone size, that table is used; D and trimming come from the DNA. For this sample there are 24,000 or so clones; around 70% appear just once. About 15% of the sample lies in the top ten.

Only a few counts were recorded for this clone. Its antigen specificity is not known. No base-level quality is on record; no much larger clone is a single base apart. Here is what the overall study found, with its caveats: Because different pieces of the same tissue were used for different assays, technical variation could not be separated from intratumor heterogeneity. Recurrence-free survival showed no association with tumor T-cell fraction from TCR sequencing (p = 0.61). Because assay coverage varied across patients depending on available tissue quantity, TCR sequencing was performed for only a subset of the cohort. TCR-derived T-cell fraction did not differ between the flow cytometry-defined immunotypes IM1 (good prognosis) and IM2 (poor prognosis). In line with immunofluorescence CD3 counts, TCRbeta sequencing supported higher T cell infiltration in tumors compared with uninvolved lung tissue.

V was cut back by 3 bases and J by 7 bases, leaving a gap of 9 bases between them. In the germline V gene (reference sequence), CDR1 corresponds to SEHNR and CDR2 to FQNEAQ. From its cysteine to its phenylalanine, the CDR3 spans 12 amino acids. The sequence is cut down to CDR3 DNA, 36 bases in frame from base 1. This sequence originates from a human donor with non-small cell lung cancer. The receptor chain draws on TRBV7-9 and TRBJ1-1; TRBD1 might be the D gene, on 5 matching bases. Sequenced: lung tumor tissue. The CDR3 amino acid sequence is: CASSFGANEAFF. The bases read TGTGCCAGCAGCTTCGGGGCGAATGAAGCTTTCTTT.